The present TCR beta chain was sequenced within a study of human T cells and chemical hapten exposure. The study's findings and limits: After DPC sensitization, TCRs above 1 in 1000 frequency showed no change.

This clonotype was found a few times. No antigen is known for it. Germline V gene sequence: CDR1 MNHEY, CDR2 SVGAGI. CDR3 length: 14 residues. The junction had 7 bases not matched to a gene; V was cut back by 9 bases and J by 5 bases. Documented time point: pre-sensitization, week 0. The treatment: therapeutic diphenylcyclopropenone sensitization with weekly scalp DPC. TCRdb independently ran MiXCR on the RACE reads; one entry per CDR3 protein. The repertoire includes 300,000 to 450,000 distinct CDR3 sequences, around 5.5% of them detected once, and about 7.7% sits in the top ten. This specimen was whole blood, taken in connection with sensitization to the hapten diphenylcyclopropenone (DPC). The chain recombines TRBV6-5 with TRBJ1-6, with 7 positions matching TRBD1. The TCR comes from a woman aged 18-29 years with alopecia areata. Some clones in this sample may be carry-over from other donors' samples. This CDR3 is CASSKGQNNSPLHF. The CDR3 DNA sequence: TGTGCCAGTTCTAAGGGACAGAATAATTCACCCCTCCACTTT.